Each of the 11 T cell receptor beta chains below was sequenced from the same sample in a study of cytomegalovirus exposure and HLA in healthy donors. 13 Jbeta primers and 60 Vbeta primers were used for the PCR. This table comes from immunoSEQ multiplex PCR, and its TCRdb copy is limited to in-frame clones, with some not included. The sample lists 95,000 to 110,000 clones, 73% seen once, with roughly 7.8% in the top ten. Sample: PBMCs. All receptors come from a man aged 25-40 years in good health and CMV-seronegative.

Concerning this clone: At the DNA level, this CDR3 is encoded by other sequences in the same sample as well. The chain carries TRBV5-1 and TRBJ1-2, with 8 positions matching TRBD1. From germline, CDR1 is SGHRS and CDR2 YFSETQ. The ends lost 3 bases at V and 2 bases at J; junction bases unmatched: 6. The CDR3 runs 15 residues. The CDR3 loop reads CASSSYGTGNYGYTF. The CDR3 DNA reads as TGCGCCAGCAGCTCCTACGGGACAGGCAACTATGGCTACACCTTC.

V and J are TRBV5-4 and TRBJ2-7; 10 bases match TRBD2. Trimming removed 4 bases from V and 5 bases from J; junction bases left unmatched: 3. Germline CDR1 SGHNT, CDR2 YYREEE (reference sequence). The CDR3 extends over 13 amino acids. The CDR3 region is CASSPLAGDEQYF. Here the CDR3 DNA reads TGTGCCAGCAGCCCGCTAGCGGGAGACGAGCAGTACTTC.

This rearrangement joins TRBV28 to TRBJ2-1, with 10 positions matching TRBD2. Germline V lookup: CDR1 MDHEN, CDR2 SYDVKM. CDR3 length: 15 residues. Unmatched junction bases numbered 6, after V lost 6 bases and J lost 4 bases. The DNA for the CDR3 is TGTGCCAGCAGAGCCCCGGGACTAGCGTACAATGAGCAGTTCTTC. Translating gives CASRAPGLAYNEQFF.

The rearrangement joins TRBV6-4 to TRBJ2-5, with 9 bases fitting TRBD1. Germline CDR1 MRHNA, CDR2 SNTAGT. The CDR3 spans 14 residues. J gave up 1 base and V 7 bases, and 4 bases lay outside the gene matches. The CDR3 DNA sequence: TGTGCCAGCAACCAACAGGGGGCCCAAGAGACCCAGTACTTC. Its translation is CASNQQGAQETQYF.

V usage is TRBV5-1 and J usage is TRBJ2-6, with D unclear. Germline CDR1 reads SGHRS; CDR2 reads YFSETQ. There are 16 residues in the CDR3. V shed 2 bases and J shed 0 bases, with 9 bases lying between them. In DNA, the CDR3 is TGCGCCAGCAGCTTAACTATATTCTCTGGGGCCAACGTCCTGACTTTC. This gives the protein CASSLTIFSGANVLTF.

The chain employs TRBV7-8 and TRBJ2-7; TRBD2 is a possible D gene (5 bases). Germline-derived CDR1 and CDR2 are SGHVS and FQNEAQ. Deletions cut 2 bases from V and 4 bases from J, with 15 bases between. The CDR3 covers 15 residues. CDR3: CASSLTDLEGYEQYF. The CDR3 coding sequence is TGTGCCAGCAGCTTAACAGATCTAGAGGGTTACGAGCAGTACTTC. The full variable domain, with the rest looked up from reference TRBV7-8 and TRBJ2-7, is GAGVSQSPRYKVAKRGQDVALRCDPISGHVSLFWYQQALGQGPEFLTYFQNEAQLDKSGLPSDRFFAERPEGSVSTLKIQRTQQEDSAVYLCASSLTDLEGYEQYFGPGTRLTVT.

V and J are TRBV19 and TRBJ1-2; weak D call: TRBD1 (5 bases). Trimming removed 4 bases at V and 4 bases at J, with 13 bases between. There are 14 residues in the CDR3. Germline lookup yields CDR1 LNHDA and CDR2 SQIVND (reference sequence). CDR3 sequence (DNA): TGTGCCAGTAGTACGCCGGGGGTCGGCTATGGCTACACCTTC. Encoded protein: CASSTPGVGYGYTF. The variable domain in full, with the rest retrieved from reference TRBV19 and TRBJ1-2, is DGGITQSPKYLFRKEGQNVTLSCEQNLNHDAMYWYRQDPGQGLRLIYYSQIVNDFQKGDIAEGYSVSREKKESFPLTVTSAQKNPTAFYLCASSTPGVGYGYTFGSGTRLTVV.

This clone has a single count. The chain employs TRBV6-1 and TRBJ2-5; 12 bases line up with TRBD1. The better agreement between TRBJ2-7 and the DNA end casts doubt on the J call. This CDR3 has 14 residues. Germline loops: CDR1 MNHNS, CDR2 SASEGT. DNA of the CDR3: TGTGCCAGCAGTTGGGACAGGGGGCTTTACGAGCAGTACTTC. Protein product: CASSWDRGLYEQYF.

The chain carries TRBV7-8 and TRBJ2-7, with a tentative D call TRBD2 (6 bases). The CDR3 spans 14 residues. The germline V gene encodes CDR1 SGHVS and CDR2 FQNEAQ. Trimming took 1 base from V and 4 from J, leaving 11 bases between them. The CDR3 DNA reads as TGTGCCAGCAGCTTAGGAAGGCGGGGATACGAGCAGTACTTC. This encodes CASSLGRRGYEQYF.

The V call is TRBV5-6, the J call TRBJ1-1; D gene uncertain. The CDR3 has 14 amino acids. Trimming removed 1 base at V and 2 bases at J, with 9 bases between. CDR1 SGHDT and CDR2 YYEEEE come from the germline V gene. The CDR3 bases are TGTGCCAGCAGCTTGATTGCGCCTAACACTGAAGCTTTCTTT. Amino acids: CASSLIAPNTEAFF.

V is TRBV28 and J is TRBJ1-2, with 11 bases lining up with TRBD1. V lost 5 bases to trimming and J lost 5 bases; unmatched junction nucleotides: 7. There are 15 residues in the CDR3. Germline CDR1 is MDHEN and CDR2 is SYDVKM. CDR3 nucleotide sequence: TGTGCCAGCAGTCTGGACAGGGGGCGAGGGTATGGCTACACCTTC. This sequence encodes CASSLDRGRGYGYTF.